Each of the 20 T cell receptor beta chains below was sequenced from the same sample in a study of T cells after yellow fever vaccination. TCRdb reprocessed the 5' RACE reads via MiXCR and lists one record per CDR3 protein. This table has some 120,000 distinct CDR3 sequences, under 8% appearing once. Source: CD4+ T cells sorted from PBMCs, taken approximately 11 days after the first yellow fever vaccination. The receptors derive from a man aged 18-30 years who received the YFV17D yellow fever vaccine.

This clonotype appeared many times. V usage is TRBV18 and J usage is TRBJ1-4; D ambiguous. This CDR3 has 12 amino acids. Germline V lookup: CDR1 KGHSH, CDR2 LQKENI. V lost 3 bases and J 5 bases, leaving 4 bases between the germline ends. The CDR3 loop is CASSPVNEKLFF. CDR3 DNA: TGTGCCAGCTCACCCGTAAATGAAAAACTGTTTTTT.

The gene calls are TRBV6-4 and TRBJ2-5, with 8 positions matching TRBD2. Germline assignment: CDR1 MRHNA and CDR2 SNTAGT. With V trimmed by 6 bases and J by 3 bases, 6 bases remained unmatched. This CDR3 has 14 amino acids. Here the CDR3 reads CASRPAGAEETQYF. The CDR3 bases are TGTGCCAGCAGACCAGCGGGGGCGGAAGAGACCCAGTACTTC.

This clonotype was seen only a few times. J is TRBJ1-4 and V is TRBV5-1, with unresolved D. The CDR3 is 15 residues long. Germline CDR1 and CDR2: SGHRS and YFSETQ. Trimming shortened V by 0 bases and J by 2 bases, and 8 bases separated the two germline ends. The CDR3 loop reads CASSLAGSTNEKLFF. The DNA for the CDR3 is TGCGCCAGCAGCTTGGCCGGATCGACTAATGAAAAACTGTTTTTT.

A few counts support this clonotype. The V call is TRBV9, the J call TRBJ1-1; D uncertain. V lost 0 bases, J lost 7 bases, and 10 bases lay in between. Looked up from germline, CDR1 is SGDLS and CDR2 is YYNGEE. This CDR3 has 13 residues. This CDR3 is CASSVDGLNEAFF. Here the CDR3 DNA reads TGTGCCAGCAGCGTAGACGGTCTGAATGAAGCTTTCTTT.

CDR3 sequence: CASSQFGTGIESGANVLTF. CDR3 nucleotide sequence: TGTGCCAGCAGCCAATTCGGGACAGGGATAGAATCTGGGGCCAACGTCCTGACTTTC. The chain carries TRBV11-2 and TRBJ2-6; 9 nucleotides match TRBD1. This CDR3 is 19 amino acids long. With V trimmed by 5 bases and J by 1 base, 12 bases remained unmatched. Germline CDR1 reads SGHAT; CDR2 reads FQNNGV.

This clonotype came up many times. The chain is built from TRBV29-1 and TRBJ1-2, with 9 bases identical to TRBD1. The CDR3 extends over 12 amino acids. V lost 2 bases and J lost 8; bases outside the gene matches: 3. Per germline, CDR1 SQVTM and CDR2 ANQGSEA. In DNA form, the CDR3 reads TGCAGCGTTGAATCGACAGGGGGAGGCTACACCTTC. Its protein is CSVESTGGGYTF.

The chain recombines TRBV25-1 with TRBJ2-3; a weak D match, TRBD1 (5 bases). The V gene lost 3 bases and the J gene lost 5 bases, with 15 bases spanning the gap. Germline CDR1 is MGHDK and CDR2 is SYGVNS. CDR3 length: 15 amino acids. The CDR3, as DNA: TGTGCCAGCAGTGACGTCAAGACAGCCTTAGATACGCAGTATTTT. Its translation is CASSDVKTALDTQYF.

This clonotype showed up many times. This chain joins TRBV3-1 and TRBJ2-5, with TRBD2 matching over 14 bases. The CDR3 extends over 16 amino acids. From germline, CDR1 is LGHDT and CDR2 YNNKEL (reference sequence). Losses at the gene ends were 4 bases for V and 5 bases for J; bases not matched to a gene: 6. The CDR3: CASSPGLAGVGETQYF. In DNA form, the CDR3 reads TGTGCCAGCAGCCCGGGACTAGCGGGGGTAGGGGAGACCCAGTACTTC.

This clonotype turned up a few times. The V call is TRBV4-3, the J call TRBJ2-6; TRBD1 matches at 9 bases. The CDR3 length is 20 residues. Germline V gives CDR1 LGHNA, CDR2 YSLEER. Unmatched junction bases numbered 9, after V lost 0 bases and J lost 0 bases. The CDR3 bases are TGCGCCAGCAGCCAAGATTCCCATGGACAGGGGCCCTCTGGGGCCAACGTCCTGACTTTC. Protein: CASSQDSHGQGPSGANVLTF.

This clonotype was counted many times. The chain links TRBV29-1 to TRBJ2-7; perhaps TRBD1 as D (5 bases). The V gene lost 7 bases and the J gene lost 1 base, with 14 bases spanning the gap. The germline V gene encodes CDR1 SQVTM and CDR2 ANQGSEA. The CDR3 has 13 amino acids. The CDR3 here is CSGSQGRSYEQYF. CDR3 sequence (DNA): TGCAGCGGGAGTCAGGGAAGGTCCTACGAGCAGTACTTC.

This clonotype was recorded at least ten times. The chain combines TRBV5-1 with TRBJ2-2; 7 bases match TRBD1. The V and J ends lost 0 bases and 6 bases, in that order; junction bases with no gene match: 8. This CDR3 comprises 16 residues. Per the germline V gene, CDR1 is SGHRS and CDR2 is YFSETQ. This CDR3 is CASSLGQGPGAGELFF. In DNA form, the CDR3 reads TGCGCCAGCAGCTTGGGACAGGGTCCCGGCGCCGGGGAGCTGTTTTTT.

This clonotype was seen many times. The genes are TRBV25-1 and TRBJ2-5, with 11 bases fitting TRBD2. CDR3 length: 15 amino acids. CDR1 is MGHDK and CDR2 is SYGVNS in the germline V gene. Trimming cost V 3 bases and J 4 bases; bases outside gene matches: 4. This CDR3 is CASSETSGVRETQYF. CDR3 nucleotides: TGTGCCAGCAGTGAGACTAGCGGGGTTCGAGAGACCCAGTACTTC. The variable domain in full, completed from reference TRBV25-1 and TRBJ2-5, reads EADIYQTPRYLVIGTGKKITLECSQTMGHDKMYWYQQDPGMELHLIHYSYGVNSTEKGDLSSESTVSRIRTEHFPLTLESARPSHTSQYLCASSETSGVRETQYFGPGTRLLVL.

V is TRBV9 and J is TRBJ2-2; D assignment may be TRBD1 or TRBD2 (6 bases each). The V and J ends lost 4 bases and 1 base respectively, with 14 bases between them. The germline CDR1 and CDR2 sequences are SGDLS and YYNGEE. The CDR3 totals 16 residues. CDR3 residues: CASSFRLGGNTGELFF. The DNA of the CDR3 is TGTGCCAGCAGCTTTAGACTAGGGGGGAACACCGGGGAGCTGTTTTTT.

Many counts were recorded for this clonotype. The V call is TRBV6-2 or TRBV6-3, the J call TRBJ1-1; D not resolved. Trimming removed 8 bases from V and 6 bases from J, with 19 bases in between. From germline, CDR1 is MNHEY and CDR2 SVGEGT. The CDR3 is made up of 14 amino acids. The CDR3 DNA reads as TGTGCCAGCCGATCCTCAGGACGGGTTTCTGAAGCTTTCTTT. It specifies CASRSSGRVSEAFF.

This clonotype has ten or more counts. V is TRBV20-1 and J is TRBJ1-2, with 10 bases matching TRBD1. The germline V gene encodes CDR1 DFQATT and CDR2 SNEGSKA (reference sequence). This CDR3 is 12 amino acids long. V shed 6 bases and J 7 bases; nucleotides not matched to a gene: 5. CDR3 nucleotides: TGCAGTGCCGGGACAGGGGTGGGTGGCTACACCTTC. It yields the protein CSAGTGVGGYTF.

This clonotype was counted at least ten times. The chain links TRBV6-1 to TRBJ2-6; no clear D gene. CDR3 size: 15 residues. V dropped 6 bases and J dropped 0 bases, with 9 bases sitting between them. Germline V CDR1 and CDR2: MNHNS, SASEGT. The CDR3 region is CASRPPVSGANVLTF. CDR3 nucleotides: TGTGCCAGCAGACCCCCTGTCTCTGGGGCCAACGTCCTGACTTTC.

This rearrangement joins TRBV18 to TRBJ1-2; D ambiguous. Germline V CDR1 and CDR2: KGHSH, LQKENI. The length of the CDR3 is 14 residues. Trimming took off 2 bases at V and 5 bases at J, with 12 bases between the two ends. DNA for the CDR3: TGTGCCAGCTCACCAGTGGATCGGGAATATGGCTACACCTTC. Protein product: CASSPVDREYGYTF.

There are many counts of this clonotype. The J gene is TRBJ1-4, the V gene TRBV21-1; the table names TRBD1, a call not compared with the DNA. TRBV21-1 is termed a pseudogene. The CDR3 has 14 amino acids. Written as DNA, the CDR3 is TGTGCCAGCACCAAAGCTCGGCCCCATGAAAAACTGTTTTTT. This encodes CASTKARPHEKLFF.

This clonotype came up a few times. The gene calls are TRBV9 and TRBJ2-5; the D call may be TRBD1 or TRBD2 (5 bases each). The CDR3 has 13 amino acids. Germline CDR1 reads SGDLS; CDR2 reads YYNGEE. V shed 3 bases and J shed 5 bases, with 11 bases lying between them. The CDR3 protein is CASSGGPSETQYF. Written as DNA, the CDR3 is TGTGCCAGCAGCGGGGGACCGTCGGAGACCCAGTACTTC.

This clonotype was observed many times. This chain uses TRBV5-1 with TRBJ2-3; TRBD1 agrees at 10 bases. Trimming removed 4 bases from V and 7 bases from J; junction bases left unmatched: 6. In germline, CDR1 is SGHRS, CDR2 YFSETQ. This CDR3 is built from 14 residues. In nucleotides, the CDR3 is TGCGCCAGCAGCGGCGGGACAGGGGTCCATACGCAGTATTTT. This sequence encodes CASSGGTGVHTQYF.